The 6 T cell receptor beta chains given below trace back to one sample, sequenced in a study of molecular identifiers for immune sequencing clone quantification. Each CDR3 protein gets one entry after TCRdb re-called the PCR reads with MiXCR. The data show under 800,000 distinct CDR3 sequences, about 25% seen once. Sequencing was carried out using naive CD8+ T cells from blood, with Jurkat cell RNA spiked in. As for subset: FACS-sorted CD8+CD4-CCR7+CD45RA+ naive T cells. The receptors come from a human donor in good health. Some libraries in this study had Jurkat cell RNA spiked in.

This clonotype was counted at least ten times. The chain joins TRBV11-2 to TRBJ2-5; possibly TRBD1 or TRBD2 for D (5 bases each). CDR1 is SGHAT and CDR2 is FQNNGV in the germline V gene. V was trimmed by 2 bases and J by 4 bases, leaving 11 bases between them. CDR3 length: 14 amino acids. Here the CDR3 DNA reads TGTGCCAGCAGCTTACCCGGGACCTTAGAGACCCAGTACTTC. Encoded protein: CASSLPGTLETQYF. Full variable domain (remainder filled in from reference TRBV11-2 and TRBJ2-5): EAGVAQSPRYKIIEKRQSVAFWCNPISGHATLYWYQQILGQGPKLLIQFQNNGVVDDSQLPKDRFSAERLKGVDSTLKIQPAKLEDSAVYLCASSLPGTLETQYFGPGTRLLVL.

This clonotype was counted at least ten times. CDR3 amino acids: CASSQGPRLAGYQETQYF. Here the CDR3 DNA reads TGTGCCAGCAGCCAGGGCCCGAGACTAGCGGGATACCAAGAGACCCAGTACTTC. This rearrangement joins TRBV3-1 to TRBJ2-5, with 11 bases matching TRBD2. The V segment lost 3 bases and the J segment 0 bases; nucleotides outside the gene matches: 9. Germline CDR1 is LGHDT and CDR2 is YNNKEL (reference sequence). The CDR3 totals 18 residues.

As to this clonotype: A read error may explain this, as a much larger clone is one base away. In this CDR3 the conserved last residue, phenylalanine or tryptophan, is missing, so a read error is likely. V and J are TRBV4-1 and TRBJ2-3; D may be TRBD1 (6 bases). CDR3 length: 15 residues. CDR1 and CDR2 (germline): MGHRA, YSYEKL. V lost 2 bases to trimming and J lost 6 bases, with 15 bases between them. CDR3 protein: CASSQSGKRGDTQYY. Written as DNA, the CDR3 is TGCGCCAGCAGCCAATCAGGGAAGAGGGGGGATACGCAGTATTAT.

This clonotype was picked up a small number of times. This rearrangement joins TRBV14 to TRBJ2-1; 9 positions agree with TRBD2. The CDR3 loop spans 16 amino acids. The V segment lost 4 bases and the J segment 6 bases; nucleotides outside the gene matches: 10. Germline loops: CDR1 SGHDN, CDR2 FVKESK. The CDR3 sequence is CASSRAPAGGVNEQFF. In nucleotides, the CDR3 is TGTGCCAGCAGCCGTGCTCCGGCGGGAGGGGTCAATGAGCAGTTCTTC.

The gene calls are TRBV6-2 or TRBV6-3 and TRBJ2-3, with D possibly matching TRBD2 (6 bases). The CDR3 contains 15 residues. Trimming left V 6 bases short and J 0 bases short, with 13 bases between. CDR1 and CDR2 from the germline V gene are MNHEY and SVGEGT. The CDR3 here is CASRSIAASTDTQYF. CDR3 coding DNA: TGTGCCAGCAGATCCATAGCGGCTAGCACAGATACGCAGTATTTT.

Worth noting for this clonotype: The junction shows a germline mismatch at one end, possibly a read error. The chain employs TRBV4-1 and TRBJ2-1; D ambiguous. Germline values: CDR1 MGHRA, CDR2 YSYEKL. The CDR3 runs to 16 residues. This CDR3 reads CTSSQDKGSSYNEQFF. The CDR3, as DNA: TGCACCAGCAGCCAAGACAAGGGTTCCTCCTACAATGAGCAGTTCTTC.